These 22 T cell receptor beta chains share one sample of origin, sequenced in a study of CD8 T cells in Susac syndrome. Random hexamers primed reverse transcription of roughly 0.45 to 1 ug RNA. TCRdb analysed the immunoSEQ multiplex PCR reads with MiXCR anew, one entry per CDR3 protein. The sample records about 160,000 distinct CDR3 sequences, 90% to 97% being singletons. Sequenced: CD4+ T cells from PBMCs. The receptors here all came from a human donor with Susac syndrome.

This rearrangement joins TRBV29-1 to TRBJ2-3; possibly TRBD2 for D (5 bases). V lost 3 bases, J lost 0 bases, and 13 bases lay in between. The CDR3 contains 15 residues. Germline CDR1 is SQVTM and CDR2 is ANQGSEA. The CDR3 region has the DNA TGCAGCGTTGAGGAACGGGAAGCTAGCACAGATACGCAGTATTTT. Translating it yields CSVEEREASTDTQYF.

In DNA, the CDR3 is TGTGCCAGCAGTTACACCGCGGGAGGAACAGATACGCAGTATTTT. This gives the protein CASSYTAGGTDTQYF. The V and J genes are TRBV6-5 and TRBJ2-3, with TRBD2 matching over 8 bases. Germline CDR1 is MNHEY and CDR2 is SVGAGI. The CDR3 consists of 15 residues. With V trimmed by 2 bases and J by 3 bases, 4 bases remained unmatched.

In this sample, this clonotype turned up once. V usage is TRBV20-1 and J usage is TRBJ2-1, with D possibly being TRBD2 (5 bases). Per germline, CDR1 DFQATT and CDR2 SNEGSKA (reference sequence). Trimming cost V 6 bases and J 9 bases, with 15 bases left between them. The CDR3 length is 12 residues. CDR3 bases: TGCAGTGCCGCGGGTAGGATCGGTGAGCAGTTCTTC. This translates into CSAAGRIGEQFF.

J is TRBJ2-1 and V is TRBV6-2 or TRBV6-3; possible D gene TRBD2, 5 bases. Trimming cost V 4 bases and J 8 bases, with 12 bases left between them. Germline loops: CDR1 MNHEY, CDR2 SVGEGT. The CDR3 contains 13 residues. The DNA of the CDR3 is TGTGCCAGCAGTTTAACTAGAGAGGATGAGCAGTTCTTC. It codes for CASSLTREDEQFF.

This clonotype has a single count. The V and J genes are TRBV9 and TRBJ2-2; perhaps D is TRBD1 or TRBD2 (5 bases each). V lost 0 bases and J lost 6, with 9 bases in between. The CDR3 consists of 14 residues. CDR1 is SGDLS and CDR2 is YYNGEE in the germline V gene. CDR3 bases: TGTGCCAGCAGCGTAGGAGGGGTGGCCGGGGAGCTGTTTTTT. Protein sequence: CASSVGGVAGELFF.

The rearrangement links TRBV29-1 to TRBJ1-2, with TRBD1 identical over 12 bases. This CDR3 is 13 amino acids long. With V trimmed by 6 bases and J by 6 bases, 5 bases remained unmatched. Germline V gene sequence: CDR1 SQVTM, CDR2 ANQGSEA. The CDR3 coding sequence is TGCAGCGTAGGGGACAGGGGGCATGATGGCTACACCTTC. Residues: CSVGDRGHDGYTF. The full variable domain, completed using reference TRBV29-1 and TRBJ1-2, is SAVISQKPSRDICQRGTSLTIQCQVDSQVTMMFWYRQQPGQSLTLIATANQGSEATYESGFVIDKFPISRPNLTFSTLTVSNMSPEDSSIYLCSVGDRGHDGYTFGSGTRLTVV.

A remark on this clonotype: A junction end diverges from the germline sequence, so it may reflect a read error. The rearrangement joins TRBV7-7 to TRBJ2-1; D call uncertain. CDR1 and CDR2 from the germline V gene are SSHAT and FNYEAQ (reference sequence). This CDR3 contains 14 residues. Written as DNA, the CDR3 is TGTGCTAGCAGCTTAGGGAATGGGGTGAATGAGCAGTTCTTC. This sequence encodes CASSLGNGVNEQFF.

DNA for the CDR3: TGCAGTGCTAGTGAAGGGGTCCATGGCTACACCTTC. It translates to CSASEGVHGYTF. The chain couples TRBV20-1 to TRBJ1-2, with D perhaps matching TRBD1 (5 bases). The germline V and J ends were trimmed by 3 bases and 6 bases, with 11 bases remaining between them. Germline CDR1 is DFQATT and CDR2 is SNEGSKA (reference sequence). This CDR3 has 12 residues.

The chain couples TRBV29-1 to TRBJ1-1; D unresolved. The CDR3 is 13 residues long. Germline loops: CDR1 SQVTM, CDR2 ANQGSEA. The V end lost 7 bases, the J end lost 0 bases, and 12 bases lay between the germline ends. The CDR3 is CSAYQTMNTEAFF. Here the CDR3 DNA reads TGCAGCGCATACCAAACGATGAACACTGAAGCTTTCTTT.

The chain recombines TRBV6-5 with TRBJ2-5; no clear D gene. The V and J ends lost 4 bases and 3 bases respectively, with 15 bases between them. In germline, CDR1 is MNHEY, CDR2 SVGAGI. The CDR3 is 15 residues long. The CDR3 sequence is CASSSLEAKKETQYF. CDR3 sequence (DNA): TGTGCCAGCAGTTCCCTGGAAGCCAAGAAAGAGACCCAGTACTTC.

The genes are TRBV9 and TRBJ1-1; D unresolved. This CDR3 has 14 amino acids. The V end lost 4 bases, the J end lost 1 base, and 11 bases lay between the germline ends. Germline CDR1 is SGDLS and CDR2 is YYNGEE. In nucleotides, the CDR3 is TGTGCCAGCAGCCCGAGGGTGACGAACACTGAAGCTTTCTTT. Amino acid sequence: CASSPRVTNTEAFF.

The V and J genes are TRBV14 and TRBJ2-5; the D is unclear. CDR1 and CDR2 from the germline V gene are SGHDN and FVKESK. CDR3 length equals 15 residues. The V gene lost 5 bases and the J gene lost 0 bases, with 13 bases spanning the gap. The CDR3 coding sequence is TGTGCCAGCAGCACTGGTTATACGTACCAAGAGACCCAGTACTTC. Translation gives CASSTGYTYQETQYF.

V usage is TRBV7-2 and J usage is TRBJ1-2; possible D gene TRBD1, 5 bases. Trimming left V 5 bases short and J 8 bases short, with 18 bases between. Germline assignment: CDR1 SGHTA and CDR2 FQGNSA. This CDR3 contains 14 residues. The CDR3 DNA reads as TGTGCCAGCAGCAGCTTAGCCAGGGTGCGCGGCTACACCTTC. Encoded protein: CASSSLARVRGYTF.

The chain links TRBV30 to TRBJ1-1; no definite D call. Trimming shortened V by 4 bases and J by 3 bases, and 12 bases separated the two germline ends. The CDR3 has 13 residues. Germline CDR1 GTSNPN, CDR2 SVGIG (reference sequence). CDR3: CAWKGIGDTEAFF. CDR3 DNA sequence: TGTGCCTGGAAGGGAATCGGAGACACTGAAGCTTTCTTT.

The chain is built from TRBV25-1 and TRBJ1-2; the D gene is possibly TRBD1 (5 bases). The V and J ends lost 8 bases and 0 bases respectively, with 13 bases between them. This CDR3 region has 14 residues. CDR1 and CDR2 from the germline V gene are MGHDK and SYGVNS. As DNA, the CDR3 is TGTGCCAGCGTGCCCGCGGGGGCTAACTATGGCTACACCTTC. Translated, it gives CASVPAGANYGYTF.

V and J are TRBV29-1 and TRBJ1-3, with D hard to call. V shed 2 bases and J shed 0 bases, with 11 bases lying between them. CDR1 and CDR2 (germline): SQVTM, ANQGSEA. This CDR3 has 15 residues. CDR3 sequence: CSVEWGSGSGNTIYF. CDR3 DNA sequence: TGCAGCGTTGAATGGGGATCCGGCTCTGGAAACACCATATATTTT.

V is TRBV15 and J is TRBJ2-1; 9 nucleotides align to TRBD2. J lost 10 bases, V lost 8 bases, and 9 bases had no gene match. Germline V gene sequence: CDR1 LNHNV, CDR2 YYDKDF (reference sequence). CDR3 size: 13 residues. The CDR3 nucleotides are TGTGCCACCGGTGGGGGCGGGAGGGGGGAGCAGTTCTTC. As protein: CATGGGGRGEQFF.

This clonotype was recorded once. The chain is built from TRBV7-2 and TRBJ1-2, with 9 bases fitting TRBD1. The CDR3 has 14 residues. The V and J ends lost 5 bases and 2 bases, in that order; junction bases with no gene match: 3. CDR1 SGHTA and CDR2 FQGNSA come from the germline V gene. CDR3 sequence (DNA): TGTGCCAGCAGCCGACAGGGGGTAAACTATGGCTACACCTTC. Translating gives CASSRQGVNYGYTF. The entire variable domain, with the rest obtained from reference TRBV7-2 and TRBJ1-2, is as follows: GAGVSQSPSNKVTEKGKDVELRCDPISGHTALYWYRQSLGQGLEFLIYFQGNSAPDKSGLPSDRFSAERTGGSVSTLTIQRTQQEDSAVYLCASSRQGVNYGYTFGSGTRLTVV.

There are a few counts of this clonotype. This rearrangement joins TRBV7-2 to TRBJ2-7, with D tentatively TRBD1 or TRBD2 (5 bases each). The V and J ends lost 6 bases and 0 bases respectively, with 9 bases between them. The CDR3 extends over 13 amino acids. Germline values: CDR1 SGHTA, CDR2 FQGNSA. The DNA of the CDR3 is TGTGCCAGCAGTCGGGGCGGCTCCTACGAGCAGTACGTC. Its protein is CASSRGGSYEQYV.

The chain links TRBV12-3 or TRBV12-4 to TRBJ2-1, with D hard to call. The CDR3 totals 15 residues. Trimming shortened V by 4 bases and J by 6 bases, and 16 bases separated the two germline ends. The DNA for the CDR3 is TGTGCCAGCAGTTCACCTACGGCCCGTCCCAATGAGCAGTTCTTC. It yields the protein CASSSPTARPNEQFF.

V gene TRBV24-1 combines with J gene TRBJ2-5; possible D gene TRBD1, 6 bases. CDR3 length: 15 amino acids. Germline assignment: CDR1 KGHDR and CDR2 SFDVKD. V was trimmed by 10 bases and J by 2 bases, leaving 19 bases between them. CDR3 amino acids: CATADSLIQQETQYF. As DNA, the CDR3 is TGTGCCACTGCGGACAGCCTGATACAACAAGAGACCCAGTACTTC.

V and J are TRBV29-1 and TRBJ2-1, with D unclear. The CDR3 loop spans 12 amino acids. Trimming took 4 bases from V and 7 from J, leaving 11 bases between them. Germline CDR1 is SQVTM and CDR2 is ANQGSEA. Here the CDR3 DNA reads TGCAGCGTTGTTCGATCCCAAAATGAGCAGTTCTTC. Amino acid sequence: CSVVRSQNEQFF.